This T cell receptor beta chain was found in a study of cytomegalovirus exposure and HLA in healthy donors. Regarding the study as a whole: Some segments of the V type, notably TRBV6-2 and TRBV6-3, were excluded as indistinguishable. TCR beta chain V- and J-gene trimming was linked, in a later analysis, to a missense variant in DCLRE1C.

A note on this clone: Its antigen is undetermined.

Amplification used 60 Vbeta primers and 13 Jbeta primers. Clones were read by immunoSEQ multiplex PCR, and TCRdb kept only the in-frame ones, dropping some. The sample contains over 150,000 clones, roughly 79% of which appear only once. V gave up 5 bases and J gave up 10 bases; unmatched junction bases: 5. The germline gives CDR1 SEHNR, CDR2 FQNEAQ (reference sequence). This CDR3 is 11 amino acids long. The chain couples TRBV7-9 to TRBJ2-7, with 7 positions matching TRBD1. Sequenced: PBMCs. This receptor was obtained from a woman aged 45-65 years in good health and CMV-seronegative. CDR3 loop: CASSPGTAQYF. Written as DNA, the CDR3 is TGTGCCAGCAGCCCGGGGACAGCACAGTACTTC.